At least ten counts were recorded for the clone carrying this TCR beta chain. Its antigen is as yet unknown. The V end lost 9 bases, the J end lost 7 bases, and 12 bases lay between the germline ends. The CDR3 runs to 11 residues. The sample is drawn from a study of Graves' ophthalmopathy and Graves' hyperthyroidism. Each diagnosis was determined on the basis of clinical symptoms, serum thyroxine, TRAb, thyroid ultrasound and orbital computed tomography. Overall study results and limits: Stable hyperthyroidism and ophthalmopathy were told apart by a 13-signature model, which achieved around 90% sensitivity and roughly 80% specificity. Ophthalmopathy progression was predicted with around 71% sensitivity and 72.22% specificity. Most expanded thyroid clonotypes above 0.001 frequency also appeared in blood.

RNA transcripts served as template for amplifying TCR beta CDR3 sequences. RT-PCR in the first round used HTBI primers; a second-round multiplex PCR followed. TCRdb fed the multiplex PCR reads into MiXCR, producing one record per CDR3 protein. The sample lists over a million distinct CDR3 sequences; 35% to 45% were seen once. Sequences were obtained from peripheral blood or thyroid tissue (not recorded which). The sequence derives from an adult man with Graves' hyperthyroidism. The V and J genes are TRBV12-3 or TRBV12-4 and TRBJ1-2; a possible D gene is TRBD1 (5 bases). CDR3 residues: CASGGGRGYTF. The CDR3 DNA follows: TGTGCCAGTGGGGGTGGGCGTGGCTACACCTTC.